These 21 T cell receptor beta chains were all obtained from the same sample, sequenced in a study of cytomegalovirus exposure and HLA in healthy donors. Primers for the PCR totalled 60 Vbeta and 13 Jbeta. Clones were sequenced by immunoSEQ multiplex PCR, and TCRdb holds only the in-frame ones, with some missing. The table records around 190,000 clones, 65% to 85% of them present only once. Sequenced: PBMCs. Source of these receptors: a man aged 60-69 years in good health and CMV-seronegative.

The chain links TRBV4-3 to TRBJ2-7; a weak D match, TRBD2 (5 bases). With 2 bases removed from V and 4 bases from J, the gap between germline ends came to 9 bases. In germline, CDR1 is LGHNA, CDR2 YSLEER. This CDR3 spans 13 amino acids. CDR3 sequence: CASSQYAGYEQYF. The CDR3 DNA follows: TGCGCCAGCAGCCAATACGCGGGTTACGAGCAGTACTTC.

V gene TRBV19 combines with J gene TRBJ1-5, with 10 bases matching TRBD1. From germline, CDR1 is LNHDA and CDR2 SQIVND (reference sequence). Trimming at V came to 10 bases and at J to 6 bases, leaving 9 bases not matched to a gene. This CDR3 spans 14 amino acids. The CDR3 bases are TGTGCCACACTTCGACAGGGGGCAGGTCAGCCCCAGCATTTT. It encodes CATLRQGAGQPQHF.

The chain carries TRBV6-5 and TRBJ1-1; 8 bases line up with TRBD1. The CDR3 is 14 residues long. V dropped 5 bases and J dropped 4; count of bases not matched to a gene: 6. Germline-derived CDR1 and CDR2 are MNHEY and SVGAGI. CDR3 nucleotides: TGTGCCAGCAGTGTTGACAGGGGAGGCACTGAAGCTTTCTTT. Protein sequence: CASSVDRGGTEAFF.

The CDR3 region has the DNA TGTGCCAGCAGCCGGTGGGGAGGTGAAGCTTTCTTT. It translates to CASSRWGGEAFF. The gene calls are TRBV5-4 and TRBJ1-1; D unresolved. Looked up from germline, CDR1 is SGHNT and CDR2 is YYREEE (reference sequence). Trimming shortened V by 4 bases and J by 7 bases, and 11 bases separated the two germline ends. The CDR3 is 12 amino acids.

The chain joins TRBV6-5 to TRBJ2-1, with 9 bases fitting TRBD2. Per germline, CDR1 MNHEY and CDR2 SVGAGI. This CDR3 is 14 amino acids long. Trimming removed 7 bases from V and 4 bases from J; junction bases left unmatched: 5. The CDR3 coding sequence is TGTGCCAGCACCGCTAGCGGGATTTACAATGAGCAGTTCTTC. Its protein product is CASTASGIYNEQFF.

The gene calls are TRBV5-1 and TRBJ2-5, with 9 nucleotides matching TRBD1. Germline loops: CDR1 SGHRS, CDR2 YFSETQ. This CDR3 is built from 16 residues. Germline trimming cut 4 bases from V and 2 bases from J; bases unmatched to any gene: 9. The CDR3 loop reads CASSPRDRDLQETQYF. The DNA of the CDR3 is TGCGCCAGCAGCCCCCGGGACAGGGACCTACAAGAGACCCAGTACTTC.

Points on this clone: A junction end diverges from the germline sequence, so it may reflect a read error. DNA for the CDR3: TGTGCCAGCAGTTTGGGGGGGGTGGGTCAGCCCCAGAATTTT. Encoded protein: CASSLGGVGQPQNF. The J gene is TRBJ1-5, the V gene TRBV28; possibly TRBD1 for D (5 bases). The length of the CDR3 is 14 residues. Germline CDR1 reads MDHEN; CDR2 reads SYDVKM.

As to this clone: Other DNA sequences in the sample encode the same CDR3. The rearrangement links TRBV29-1 to TRBJ2-7; 7 nucleotides agree with TRBD1. Germline CDR1 SQVTM, CDR2 ANQGSEA. V was pared by 4 bases and J by 2 bases, with 2 bases of the junction left unmatched. The CDR3 spans 12 residues. The CDR3 here is CSVGQGAYEQYF. In DNA form, the CDR3 reads TGCAGCGTTGGACAGGGAGCCTACGAGCAGTACTTC.

The CDR3 region has the DNA TGTGCCAGCAGTCTAGCGGGAGGGCCGTACAATGAGCAGTTCTTC. It specifies CASSLAGGPYNEQFF. The V and J genes are TRBV28 and TRBJ2-1; 12 nucleotides match TRBD2. Trimming took 5 bases from V and 4 from J; bases not matched to a gene: 3. The germline V gene encodes CDR1 MDHEN and CDR2 SYDVKM. The CDR3 contains 15 residues.

J is TRBJ2-5 and V is TRBV19; D is possibly TRBD1 (6 bases). The DNA end is a closer match to TRBJ2-7, so the J assignment may be wrong. This CDR3 is 15 amino acids long. Germline assignment: CDR1 LNHDA and CDR2 SQIVND (reference sequence). CDR3 protein: CASATQGKLAYEQYF. The CDR3 nucleotides read TGTGCCAGTGCCACGCAGGGGAAATTAGCCTACGAGCAGTACTTC.

V usage is TRBV28 and J usage is TRBJ2-5, with a weak D call TRBD2 (6 bases). V was pared by 3 bases and J by 5 bases, with 13 bases between. CDR1 is MDHEN and CDR2 is SYDVKM in the germline V gene. CDR3 length: 14 residues. CDR3 sequence reads: CASSFREGRETQYF. The DNA for the CDR3 is TGTGCCAGCAGTTTTCGAGAGGGGAGGGAGACCCAGTACTTC.

The table lists this clone with a few counts. The V and J genes are TRBV6-4 and TRBJ1-2, with 8 bases matching TRBD1. Germline CDR1 is MRHNA and CDR2 is SNTAGT. The CDR3 covers 14 residues. V lost 0 bases, J lost 8 bases, and 5 bases stayed unmatched. The CDR3 region has the DNA TGTGCCAGCAGTGACTCTAGGACAGGGATCGGCTACACCTTC. This encodes CASSDSRTGIGYTF.

A remark on this clone: Other nucleotide sequences from this sample produce the same CDR3. The rearrangement joins TRBV18 to TRBJ1-1, with 7 nucleotides matching TRBD1. V shed 4 bases, J shed 8 bases, and the junction held 4 bases outside the gene matches. Germline V gene data show CDR1 as KGHSH and CDR2 as LQKENI. This CDR3 comprises 12 residues. The CDR3 coding sequence is TGTGCCAGCTCACAGACAGGGACCGAAGCTTTCTTT. It encodes CASSQTGTEAFF.

This clone was found once. The chain joins TRBV2 to TRBJ2-7, with 7 positions matching TRBD1. This CDR3 is 15 amino acids long. Germline lookup yields CDR1 SNHLY and CDR2 FYNNEI. The V segment lost 4 bases and the J segment 0 bases; nucleotides outside the gene matches: 6. The DNA of the CDR3 is TGTGCCAGCAGTGCCGACAGGGAGAGCTCCTACGAGCAGTACTTC. Translation gives CASSADRESSYEQYF. Variable domain in full (rest from reference TRBV2 and TRBJ2-7): EPEVTQTPSHQVTQMGQEVILRCVPISNHLYFYWYRQILGQKVEFLVSFYNNEISEKSEIFDDQFSVERPDGSNFTLKIRSTKLEDSAMYFCASSADRESSYEQYFGPGTRLTVT.

The rearrangement joins TRBV6-5 to TRBJ1-1; weak D call: TRBD1 (5 bases). The ends were cut back, 0 bases at V and 5 bases at J, with 10 bases in the middle. CDR3 size: 14 residues. Germline loops: CDR1 MNHEY, CDR2 SVGAGI. The CDR3 DNA is TGTGCCAGCAGTTACTCCGCCGGGGGGACTGAAGCTTTCTTT. As protein: CASSYSAGGTEAFF.

In this sample, this clone turned up a few times. The CDR3 DNA reads as TGTGCCAGCAGTCCTCCGGGACAGGGAGTCTATGGCTACACCTTC. Translated: CASSPPGQGVYGYTF. The chain uses TRBV27 and TRBJ1-2; 9 positions agree with TRBD1. The CDR3 has 15 residues. Trimming at V came to 5 bases and at J to 4 bases, leaving 8 bases not matched to a gene. From germline, CDR1 is MNHEY and CDR2 SMNVEV (reference sequence).

The V gene is TRBV2, the J gene TRBJ1-2; D is unresolved. The CDR3 extends over 13 amino acids. The V gene lost 3 bases and the J gene lost 0 bases, with 5 bases spanning the gap. The germline V gene has CDR1 SNHLY and CDR2 FYNNEI. CDR3 in amino acids: CASSDPANYGYTF. DNA of the CDR3: TGTGCCAGCAGTGATCCGGCTAACTATGGCTACACCTTC.

This clone was recorded only once. The J gene is TRBJ2-7, the V gene TRBV30; 7 bases line up with TRBD1. V trimming: 4 bases; J trimming: 6 bases; junction bases outside the gene matches: 12. Germline V gene data show CDR1 as GTSNPN and CDR2 as SVGIG (reference sequence). The CDR3 has 14 residues. CDR3 region: CAWTTSITGAEQYF. CDR3 nucleotides: TGTGCCTGGACAACTTCAATAACAGGGGCCGAGCAGTACTTC.

The CDR3 loop is CSVKFRSLAGNTIYF. The DNA for the CDR3 is TGCAGCGTTAAATTCCGGTCTCTGGCTGGAAACACCATATATTTT. The V call is TRBV29-1, the J call TRBJ1-3; the D is unclear. V lost 5 bases and J 2 bases, leaving 16 bases between the germline ends. The CDR3 sequence is 15 residues long. The germline CDR1 and CDR2 sequences are SQVTM and ANQGSEA.

The CDR3 reads CASSLLAGGGSDTQYF. For the CDR3, the DNA is TGTGCCAGCAGCTTACTAGCGGGGGGCGGATCGGATACGCAGTATTTT. This sequence joins TRBV5-4 and TRBJ2-3; TRBD2 matches 12 bases. The germline gives CDR1 SGHNT, CDR2 YYREEE (reference sequence). J lost 6 bases, V lost 2 bases, and 7 bases had no gene match. This CDR3 is built from 16 residues.

The chain combines TRBV28 with TRBJ1-6; no clear D gene. Germline CDR1 reads MDHEN; CDR2 reads SYDVKM. The V and J ends lost 6 bases and 6 bases respectively, with 3 bases between them. This CDR3 region has 11 residues. CDR3 residues: CASSSNSPLHF. CDR3 bases: TGTGCCAGCAGCTCTAATTCACCCCTCCACTTT. Full variable domain (remainder filled in from reference TRBV28 and TRBJ1-6): DVKVTQSSRYLVKRTGEKVFLECVQDMDHENMFWYRQDPGLGLRLIYFSYDVKMKEKGDIPEGYSVSREKKERFSLILESASTNQTSMYLCASSSNSPLHFGNGTRLTVT.